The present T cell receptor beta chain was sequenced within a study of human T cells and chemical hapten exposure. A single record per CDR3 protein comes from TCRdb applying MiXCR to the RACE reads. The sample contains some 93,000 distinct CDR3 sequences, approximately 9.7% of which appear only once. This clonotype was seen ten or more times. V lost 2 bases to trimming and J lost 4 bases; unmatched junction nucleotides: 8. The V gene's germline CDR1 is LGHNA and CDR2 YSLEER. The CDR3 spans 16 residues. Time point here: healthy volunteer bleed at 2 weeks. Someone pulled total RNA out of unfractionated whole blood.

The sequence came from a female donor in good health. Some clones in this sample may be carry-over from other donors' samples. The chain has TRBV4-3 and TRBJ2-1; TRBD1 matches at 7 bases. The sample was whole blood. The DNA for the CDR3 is TGCGCCAGCAGCCAACAGGGGGTCCCCCCTTACAATGAGCAGTTCTTC. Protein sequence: CASSQQGVPPYNEQFF.